The clone carrying this T cell receptor beta chain occurred many times. The record originates from a study of spatial heterogeneity in lung cancer. TCRdb called the 5' RACE reads again in MiXCR, with one record for every CDR3 protein. The sample records 10,000 to 13,000 distinct CDR3 sequences, over 6.5% being singletons. Regarding time point: sample taken at primary tumor resection. No cells were sorted before sequencing. The whole RNA sequenced was extracted from tumor, nontumor lung or frozen PBMC. This clonotype was sampled from a male donor with early-stage non-small cell lung cancer. This sample comprised PBMCs, obtained at surgery.

DNA for the CDR3: TGCGCCAGCAGCCCGGAGACAGGCCCCCGCAAGTCCTACGAGCAGTACTTC. This codes for CASSPETGPRKSYEQYF. The gene calls are TRBV4-1 and TRBJ2-7; a possible D gene is TRBD1 (6 bases). Germline-derived CDR1 and CDR2 are MGHRA and YSYEKL. V was pared by 4 bases and J by 1 base, with 20 bases between. CDR3 size: 17 residues.